A selection of T cell receptor beta chains follows, all from one sample in a study of sequential checkpoint blockade in melanoma. TCRdb's table, derived via immunoSEQ multiplex PCR, lists solely in-frame clones and lacks some. Of around 4,500 clones in the sample, 24% are singletons; the top ten hold approximately 28%. Sequenced material: tumor tissue (inferred from file names), taken from a patient given nivolumab and ipilimumab in sequence. The receptor source for this set is a human donor with melanoma. The CDR3 runs from the conserved cysteine through the conserved F or W. A D gene is named only where the DNA matches it firmly. Clone size appears in some rows only: once, few, many, or a class for an expanded clone.

j_gene,abundance,v_gene,d_gene,CDR3nt,CDR3aa
TRBJ2-7,many,TRBV11-3,TRBD1,TGTGCCAGCAGCTCCCGACAGGGGCTTTACGAGCAGTACTTC,CASSSRQGLYEQYF
TRBJ1-2,-,TRBV6-8,-,TGTGCCAGCAGTCAGGGACCGTACTATGGCTACACCTTC,CASSQGPYYGYTF
TRBJ2-5,-,TRBV14,TRBD2,TGTGCCAGCAGCCAAGATCGGGGGGAGCTCTTAGAGACCCAGTACTTC,CASSQDRGELLETQYF
TRBJ1-2,-,TRBV5-1,-,TGCGCCAGCAGCTTGTGGGTCAGAAACTATGGCTACACCTTC,CASSLWVRNYGYTF
TRBJ2-1,-,TRBV5-1,-,TGCGCCAGCAGCTTTATTGGGGATGGGGATGAGCAGTTCTTC,CASSFIGDGDEQFF
TRBJ1-4,-,TRBV18,-,TGTGCCAGCTCACCCAATGTGGGGGCGAATCGGGAAAAACTGTTTTTT,CASSPNVGANREKLFF
TRBJ2-7,-,TRBV5-1,TRBD2,TGCGCCAGCAGCTCCCAAGCGGGGATCTACGAGCAGTACTTC,CASSSQAGIYEQYF
TRBJ2-3,few,TRBV12-5,-,TGTGCCAGTGGAAGGGGGGATACGCAGTATTTT,CASGRGDTQYF
TRBJ1-1,few,TRBV4-1,-,TGCGCCAGCAGCCATATGAACACTGAAGCTTTCTTT,CASSHMNTEAFF
TRBJ2-7,few,TRBV28,-,TGTGCCAGCAGTTTGGGCAGGGACTACGAGCAGTACTTC,CASSLGRDYEQYF
TRBJ2-7,few,TRBV23-1,-,TGCGCCAGCAGCTTGGGCAGCCAGCGGACCTTGTACTTC,CASSLGSQRTLYF
TRBJ1-3,-,TRBV6-8,-,TGTGCCAGCAGTCCTTCAACAGGGTTGGTAAACACCATATATTTT,CASSPSTGLVNTIYF
TRBJ2-2,-,TRBV6-8,-,TGTGCCAGCAGCCCCACACAAGGACTACCCGTTGTGGTCACCGGGGAGCTGTTTTTT,CASSPTQGLPVVVTGELFF
TRBJ2-1,-,TRBV19,TRBD2,TGTGCCAGTAGTAGGGTAGCGGGAGGGAGCTCCTACAATGAGCAGTTCTTC,CASSRVAGGSSYNEQFF
TRBJ1-6,-,TRBV19,TRBD1,TGTGCCAGTAGTATCCAGGGGGTTAATTCACCCCTCCACTTT,CASSIQGVNSPLHF
TRBJ2-3,-,TRBV5-1,TRBD2,TGCGCCAGCAGCAACGGGGGGGCGGGGGATACGCAGTATTTT,CASSNGGAGDTQYF
TRBJ1-2,few,TRBV16,-,TGTGCCAGCAGCCAATCTCCACAGATCAGTGGCTACACCTTC,CASSQSPQISGYTF
TRBJ2-2,-,TRBV4-3,-,TGCGCCAGCAGCCAATCAACGGCAGGGCTTGAGACCGGGGAGCTGTTTTTT,CASSQSTAGLETGELFF
TRBJ2-7,few,TRBV6-8,-,TGTGCCAGCGGTGTGGGGAACTACGAGCAGTACTTC,CASGVGNYEQYF
TRBJ2-5,-,TRBV6-8,-,TGTGCCAGCAGGGGCAGCTCCCTAACCCAGTACTTC,CASRGSSLTQYF
TRBJ2-1,-,TRBV5-1,-,TGCGCCAGCAGCTTGGGGCCGACTCACTACAATGAGCAGTTCTTC,CASSLGPTHYNEQFF
TRBJ2-6,many,TRBV11-3,TRBD1,TGTGCCAGCAGCCTACAGGGGGCTGGGGCCAACGTCCTGACTTTC,CASSLQGAGANVLTF
TRBJ2-2,-,TRBV19,-,TGTGCCAGTAGTATAGCCGTCGCCAGGCATAACACCGGGGAGCTGTTTTTT,CASSIAVARHNTGELFF
TRBJ2-3,-,TRBV6-8,TRBD2,TGTGCCAGCAGGAAGACTAGCGAAGATACGCAGTATTTT,CASRKTSEDTQYF
TRBJ2-1,few,TRBV11-3,TRBD2,TGTGCCAGCAGCTCGAGGACTAGCGGGACTATCTCCTACAATGAGCAGTTCTTC,CASSSRTSGTISYNEQFF
TRBJ2-1,-,TRBV11-3,-,TGTGCCAGCAGCTTAGAAGAGGCGTCCTACAATGAGCAGTTCTTC,CASSLEEASYNEQFF
TRBJ1-2,few,TRBV6-7,TRBD1,TGTGTGACAGGGGGTTTCTATGGCTACACCTTC,CVTGGFYGYTF
TRBJ1-2,many,TRBV6-8,TRBD1,TGTGCCAGCAGACCGGACAGGGACTATGGCTACACCTTC,CASRPDRDYGYTF
TRBJ2-1,many,TRBV11-3,-,TGTGCCAGCAGCCGAGGGTTGGCGGGTGGATCGAATGAGCAGTTCTTC,CASSRGLAGGSNEQFF
TRBJ2-2,-,TRBV15,-,TGTGCCACCAGCAGAGAAAAGGCGCAGAACACCGGGGAGCTGTTTTTT,CATSREKAQNTGELFF
TRBJ2-7,many,TRBV6-8,TRBD1,TGTGCCAGCACCTACACGGGACAGGGGTACGAGCAGTACTTC,CASTYTGQGYEQYF
TRBJ1-3,-,TRBV4-1,TRBD1,TGCGCCAGCAGCTCGCGACAGGGGGCTGGGTACACCATATATTTT,CASSSRQGAGYTIYF
TRBJ2-5,many,TRBV11-3,TRBD1,TGTGCCAGCAGCTGGGACAGGGGGTATCAAGAGACCCAGTACTTC,CASSWDRGYQETQYF
TRBJ1-1,-,TRBV5-1,TRBD1,TGCGCCAGCAGCTCGGGACAGCCGAACACTGAAGCTTTCTTT,CASSSGQPNTEAFF